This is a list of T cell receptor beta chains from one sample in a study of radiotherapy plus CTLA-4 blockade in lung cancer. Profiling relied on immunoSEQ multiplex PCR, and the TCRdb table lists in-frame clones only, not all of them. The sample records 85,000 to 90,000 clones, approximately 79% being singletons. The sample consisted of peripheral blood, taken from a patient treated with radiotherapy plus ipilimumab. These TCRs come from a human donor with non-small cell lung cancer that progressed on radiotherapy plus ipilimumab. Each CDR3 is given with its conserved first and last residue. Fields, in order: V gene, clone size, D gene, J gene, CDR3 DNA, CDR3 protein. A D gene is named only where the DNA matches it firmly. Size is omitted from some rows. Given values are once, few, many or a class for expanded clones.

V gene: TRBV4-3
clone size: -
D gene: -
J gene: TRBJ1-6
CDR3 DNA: TGCGCCAGCAGCCAAGGCGAGGGGAATAATTCACCCCTCCACTTT
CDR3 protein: CASSQGEGNNSPLHF

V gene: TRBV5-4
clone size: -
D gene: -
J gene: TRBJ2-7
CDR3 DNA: TGTGCCAGCAGCCGGGACATCATCTCCTACGAGCAGTACTTC
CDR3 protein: CASSRDIISYEQYF

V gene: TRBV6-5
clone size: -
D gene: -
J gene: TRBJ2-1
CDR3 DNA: TGTGCCAGCAGATTCGGAGAAACGAATGAGCAGTTCTTC
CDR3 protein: CASRFGETNEQFF

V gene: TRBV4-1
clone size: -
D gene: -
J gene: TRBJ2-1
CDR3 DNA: TGCGCCAGCAGCCAAGGAGGTTACAATGAGCAGTTCTTC
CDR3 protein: CASSQGGYNEQFF

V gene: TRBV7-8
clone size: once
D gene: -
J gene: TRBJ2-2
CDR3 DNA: TGTGCCAGCAGCTTTCGGGCCACCGGGGAGCTGTTTTTT
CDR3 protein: CASSFRATGELFF

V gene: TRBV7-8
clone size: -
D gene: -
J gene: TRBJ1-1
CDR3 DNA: TGTGCCAGCAGCTTTTTTAGTACTGAAGCTTTCTTT
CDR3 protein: CASSFFSTEAFF

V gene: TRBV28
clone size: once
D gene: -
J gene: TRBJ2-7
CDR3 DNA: TGTGCCAGCAGTTTACTTCCAGGGGTAACCTACGAGCAGTACTTC
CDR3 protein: CASSLLPGVTYEQYF

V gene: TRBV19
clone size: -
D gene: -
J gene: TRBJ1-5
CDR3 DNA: TGTGCCAGTAGTATTGACAGATTAGCAGGTCAGCCCCAGCATTTT
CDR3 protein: CASSIDRLAGQPQHF

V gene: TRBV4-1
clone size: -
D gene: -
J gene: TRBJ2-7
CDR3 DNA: TGCGCCAGCAGCCAAGATGCGGGGACGGCGGGATACGAGCAGTACTTC
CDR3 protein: CASSQDAGTAGYEQYF

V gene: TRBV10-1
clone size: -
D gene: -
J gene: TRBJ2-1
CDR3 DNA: TGCGCCAGCAGTGAGTCGTACGGGGAAAGTTACAATGAGCAGTTCTTC
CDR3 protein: CASSESYGESYNEQFF

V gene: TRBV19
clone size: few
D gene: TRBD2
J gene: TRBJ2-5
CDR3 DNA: TGTGCCAGTAGTCCAAGAGCGGGAGTAGAGGAGACCCAGTACTTC
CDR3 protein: CASSPRAGVEETQYF

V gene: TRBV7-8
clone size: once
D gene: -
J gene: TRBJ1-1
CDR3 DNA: TGTGCCAGCAGCTTAGCTCGGGGGCCTGCCACTGAAGCTTTCTTT
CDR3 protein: CASSLARGPATEAFF

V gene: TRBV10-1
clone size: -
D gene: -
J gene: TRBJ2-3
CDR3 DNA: TGCGCCAGCAGTGAGGGAAGACGGGGATCAACAGATACGCAGTATTTT
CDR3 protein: CASSEGRRGSTDTQYF

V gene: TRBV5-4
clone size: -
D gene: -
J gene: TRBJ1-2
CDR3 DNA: TGTGCCAGCAGCGCCAGGGTTGGCTATGGCTACACCTTC
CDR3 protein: CASSARVGYGYTF

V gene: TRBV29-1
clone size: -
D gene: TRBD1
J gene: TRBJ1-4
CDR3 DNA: TGCAGCGCAACCGGGACAGCTGCAACTAATGAAAAACTGTTTTTT
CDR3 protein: CSATGTAATNEKLFF

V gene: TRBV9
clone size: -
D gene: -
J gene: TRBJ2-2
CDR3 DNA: TGTGCCAGCAGCGTAGCTTCGGGGAACACCGGGGAGCTGTTTTTT
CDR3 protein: CASSVASGNTGELFF

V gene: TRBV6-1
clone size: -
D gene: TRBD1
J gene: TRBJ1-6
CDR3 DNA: TGTGCCAGCCTCAAGACGGGACAGGGGTTGCCACCCCTCCACTTT
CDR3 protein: CASLKTGQGLPPLHF

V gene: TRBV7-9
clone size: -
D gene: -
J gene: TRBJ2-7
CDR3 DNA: TGTGCCAGCAGCTTCGACGGGTCGGGGTACTTC
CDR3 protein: CASSFDGSGYF

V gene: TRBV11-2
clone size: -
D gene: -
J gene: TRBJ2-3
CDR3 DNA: TGTGCCAGCAGCTTAGATAGGGGTGGGGTCACCACAGATATGCAGTATTTT
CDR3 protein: CASSLDRGGVTTDMQYF

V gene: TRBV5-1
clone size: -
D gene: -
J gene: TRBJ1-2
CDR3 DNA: TGCGCCAGCAGGACGGGCCGGGGCTATGGCTACACCTTC
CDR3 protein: CASRTGRGYGYTF

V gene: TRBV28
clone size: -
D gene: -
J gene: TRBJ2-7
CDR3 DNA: TGTGCCAGCAGTTCGGGGACAGCTTTTAGCGGGAACTCCTACGAGCAGTACTTC
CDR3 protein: CASSSGTAFSGNSYEQYF

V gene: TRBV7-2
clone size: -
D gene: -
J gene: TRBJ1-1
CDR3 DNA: TGTGCCAGCAGCTTACCGACAGTGAACACTGAAGCTTTCTTT
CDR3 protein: CASSLPTVNTEAFF

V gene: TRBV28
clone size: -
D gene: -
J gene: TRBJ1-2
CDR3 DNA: TGTGCCAGCAGATCTGTTCGGGGTAGTGAGGGCTACACCTTC
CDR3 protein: CASRSVRGSEGYTF

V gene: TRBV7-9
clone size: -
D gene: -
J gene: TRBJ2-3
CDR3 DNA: TGTGCCAGCAGCCTAGTAGAGAGGGGGTACACAGATACGCAGTATTTT
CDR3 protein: CASSLVERGYTDTQYF

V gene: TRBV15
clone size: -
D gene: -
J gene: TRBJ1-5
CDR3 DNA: TGTGCCACCAGCAGTGCGGGGGGCAGGAGCAATCAGCCCCAGCATTTT
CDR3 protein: CATSSAGGRSNQPQHF

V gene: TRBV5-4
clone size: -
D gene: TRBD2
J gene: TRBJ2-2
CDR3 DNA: TGTGCCAGCAGCTTGGGACTAGCGGGAGGGAACACCGGGGAGCTGTTTTTT
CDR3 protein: CASSLGLAGGNTGELFF

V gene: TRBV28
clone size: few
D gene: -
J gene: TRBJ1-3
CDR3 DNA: TGTGCCAGCCTGGCGGCGCATGACTCTGGAAACACCATATATTTT
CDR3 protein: CASLAAHDSGNTIYF

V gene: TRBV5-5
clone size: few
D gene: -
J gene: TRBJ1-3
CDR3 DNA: TGTGCCAGCAGCTTGGCCCCTGACAGCGGCTCTGGAAACACCATATATTTT
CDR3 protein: CASSLAPDSGSGNTIYF

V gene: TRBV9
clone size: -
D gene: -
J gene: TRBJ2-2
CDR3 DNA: TGTGCCAGCAGCGTAGAGGGGTACGGGGAGCTGTTTTTT
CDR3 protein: CASSVEGYGELFF

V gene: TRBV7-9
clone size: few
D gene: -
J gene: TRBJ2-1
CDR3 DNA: TGTGCCAGCAGCGTAAGTTTAGGGGTCGCCTACAATGAGCAGTTCTTC
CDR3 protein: CASSVSLGVAYNEQFF

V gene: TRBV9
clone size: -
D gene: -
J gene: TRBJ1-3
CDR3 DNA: TGTGCCAGCAGCGTAGCCGATTCTGGAAACACCATATATTTT
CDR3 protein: CASSVADSGNTIYF

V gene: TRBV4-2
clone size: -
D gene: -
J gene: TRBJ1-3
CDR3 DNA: TGTGCCAGCAGCCAAGTGGGGATACAGCGCGATAGTGGAAACGCCATATATTTT
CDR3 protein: CASSQVGIQRDSGNAIYF

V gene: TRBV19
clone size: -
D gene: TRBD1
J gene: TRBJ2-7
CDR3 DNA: TGTGCCAGTAGTACCGGTCCCGGGACAGGGAACTCCTACGAGCAGTACTTC
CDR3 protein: CASSTGPGTGNSYEQYF

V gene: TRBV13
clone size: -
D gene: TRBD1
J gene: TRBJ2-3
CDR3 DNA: TGTGCCAGCAGCCCCCCCGGACAGGGGAACACAGATACGCAGTATTTT
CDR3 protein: CASSPPGQGNTDTQYF

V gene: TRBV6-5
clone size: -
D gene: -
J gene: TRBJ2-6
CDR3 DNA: TGTGCCAGCACCGAATCTTTTTTTGGGGCCAACGTCCTGACTTTC
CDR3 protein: CASTESFFGANVLTF

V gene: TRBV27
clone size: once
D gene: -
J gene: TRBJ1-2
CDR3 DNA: TGTGCCAGCAGTTTACAGGGACGGAATAACTATGGCTACACCTTC
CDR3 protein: CASSLQGRNNYGYTF

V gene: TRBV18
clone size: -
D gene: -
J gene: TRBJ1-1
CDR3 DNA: TGTGCCAGCTCACCAGGTGCTGGGAACACTGAAGCTTTCTTT
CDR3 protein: CASSPGAGNTEAFF

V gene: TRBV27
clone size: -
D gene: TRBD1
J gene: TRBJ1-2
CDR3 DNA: TGTGCCAGCAGTCCCGCTTGGGACAGGGCGGGCTATGGCTACACCTTC
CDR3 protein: CASSPAWDRAGYGYTF

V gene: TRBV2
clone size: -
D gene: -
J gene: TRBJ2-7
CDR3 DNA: TGTGCCAGCAGCGCCCCCAGACCTCCCTACGAGCAGTACTTC
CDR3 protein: CASSAPRPPYEQYF

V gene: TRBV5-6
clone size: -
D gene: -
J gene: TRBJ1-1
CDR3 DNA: TGTGCCAGCAGCTTTGGAGACACTGAAGCTTTCTTT
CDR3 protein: CASSFGDTEAFF

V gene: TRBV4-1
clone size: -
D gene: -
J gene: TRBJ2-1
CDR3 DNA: TGCGCCAGCAGCCCCTACGGATTAGGCAATGAGCAGTTCTTC
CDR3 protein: CASSPYGLGNEQFF

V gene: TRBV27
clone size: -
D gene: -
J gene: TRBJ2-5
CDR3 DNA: TGTGCCAGCGGCGTAAACGGAGAGACCCAGTACTTC
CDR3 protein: CASGVNGETQYF

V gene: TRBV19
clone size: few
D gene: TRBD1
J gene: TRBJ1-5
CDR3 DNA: TGTGCCAGTAGGACAGGGGGTAATAGCAATCAGCCCCAGCATTTT
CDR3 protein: CASRTGGNSNQPQHF

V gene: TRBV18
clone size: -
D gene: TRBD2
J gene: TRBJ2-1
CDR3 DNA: TGTGCCAGCTCACCTACGGGTAGCGGGAGCTACAATGAGCAGTTCTTC
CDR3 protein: CASSPTGSGSYNEQFF

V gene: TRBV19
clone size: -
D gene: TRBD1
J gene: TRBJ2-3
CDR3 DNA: TGTGCCAGTAGTATCTGGGCAGGGACAGCAGATACGCAGTATTTT
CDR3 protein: CASSIWAGTADTQYF